This TCR beta chain was found in a study of control samples from healthy donors and cancer patients. Libraries were prepared by immunoSEQ multiplex PCR; TCRdb keeps only in-frame clonotypes and omits some of them. The top ten hold less than 3.5% of the sample, which has roughly 120,000 clones, around 88% seen once. Germline V gene sequence: CDR1 KGHSH, CDR2 LQKENI. V was cut by 6 bases and J by 5 bases, with 15 bases left in between. This CDR3 is built from 14 residues. The V gene is TRBV18, the J gene TRBJ2-3; TRBD2 might be the D (6 bases). The TCR originated in a man aged 35-49 years in good health. Sequencing used blood. The CDR3: CASSRDGGKDTQYF. In DNA, the CDR3 is TGTGCCAGCTCTCGGGACGGGGGAAAAGATACGCAGTATTTT.